The 28 T cell receptor beta chains presented below share a single source sample, sequenced in a study of blood T cell repertoires in COVID-19 (dated by TCRdb to 2019 to 2021). Library method: the immunoSEQ multiplex PCR assay. Here the immuneACCESS table is served through TCRdb, limited to in-frame sequences with V and J called. Missing clones are a known gap in these copies; in checked studies unresolved V genes cover under half, and the rest lacks a known reason. This sample gives about 320,000 clones in total; under 95% of them show up just once. Around 2.7% of the sample is taken by the ten largest. Specimen: PBMCs or T cells enriched from blood (not recorded which). Source of these receptors: a man aged 55 to 70 who had recovered from COVID-19.

The gene calls are TRBV14 and TRBJ2-6; D is unresolved. The CDR3 totals 15 residues. Trimming removed 2 bases from V and 1 base from J, with 6 bases in between. Germline CDR1 SGHDN, CDR2 FVKESK. The DNA of the CDR3 is TGTGCCAGCAGCCAAATATTATCTGGGGCCAACGTCCTGACTTTC. Translated: CASSQILSGANVLTF.

J is TRBJ1-1 and V is TRBV29-1, with 7 bases fitting TRBD1. This CDR3 has 13 amino acids. Trimming cost V 7 bases and J 1 base; bases outside gene matches: 6. In germline, CDR1 is SQVTM, CDR2 ANQGSEA. The CDR3 region has the DNA TGCAGCGCCGGGAGACAGGGGAACACTGAAGCTTTCTTT. It is translated as CSAGRQGNTEAFF.

The genes are TRBV19 and TRBJ1-2; 8 bases map to TRBD1. J was trimmed by 3 bases and V by 10 bases; bases with no gene match: 7. The CDR3 length is 13 residues. Germline CDR1 is LNHDA and CDR2 is SQIVND (reference sequence). The CDR3 is CAIQDRVDYGYTF. The CDR3 DNA reads TGTGCCATCCAGGACAGGGTAGACTATGGCTACACCTTC.

V gene TRBV4-1 combines with J gene TRBJ2-3; D is perhaps TRBD1 (6 bases). Trimming pared 0 bases from V and 2 bases from J, leaving 9 bases between. CDR3 length: 15 amino acids. Germline V lookup: CDR1 MGHRA, CDR2 YSYEKL. CDR3 region: CASSQEDRNTDTQYF. Here the CDR3 DNA reads TGCGCCAGCAGCCAAGAGGACAGAAACACAGATACGCAGTATTTT.

The rearrangement uses TRBV5-1 and TRBJ1-4; 8 nucleotides agree with TRBD1. Trimming cost V 0 bases and J 8 bases; bases outside gene matches: 6. Germline CDR1 SGHRS, CDR2 YFSETQ. CDR3 length: 15 residues. The CDR3 here is CASSLVGTGREKLFF. CDR3 nucleotide sequence: TGCGCCAGCAGCTTGGTGGGGACAGGCCGAGAAAAACTGTTTTTT. Supplemented by reference TRBV5-1 and TRBJ1-4, the full variable domain reads KAGVTQTPRYLIKTRGQQVTLSCSPISGHRSVSWYQQTPGQGLQFLFEYFSETQRNKGNFPGRFSGRQFSNSRSEMNVSTLELGDSALYLCASSLVGTGREKLFFGSGTQLSVL.

This chain uses TRBV27 with TRBJ1-5; a possible D gene is TRBD1 (5 bases). Trimming removed 2 bases from V and 7 bases from J, with 12 bases in between. The germline V gene encodes CDR1 MNHEY and CDR2 SMNVEV (reference sequence). This CDR3 has 14 residues. The CDR3 loop reads CASSLARGGQPQHF. The DNA for the CDR3 is TGTGCCAGCAGTTTAGCAAGGGGTGGGCAGCCCCAGCATTTT.

This chain joins TRBV29-1 and TRBJ1-2, with 9 bases aligning to TRBD1. This CDR3 contains 12 residues. J gave up 6 bases and V 6 bases, and 5 bases lay outside the gene matches. Germline values: CDR1 SQVTM, CDR2 ANQGSEA. CDR3 amino acids: CSVAGTGHGYTF. Written as DNA, the CDR3 is TGCAGCGTCGCAGGGACAGGGCATGGCTACACCTTC.

The CDR3 reads CASSNRQGALNTEAFF. The CDR3 nucleotides are TGTGCCAGCAGCAATAGACAGGGGGCGCTGAACACTGAAGCTTTCTTT. This chain links TRBV9 with TRBJ1-1; 10 bases map to TRBD1. With V trimmed by 4 bases and J by 0 bases, 6 bases remained unmatched. From germline, CDR1 is SGDLS and CDR2 YYNGEE. CDR3 size: 16 residues. Filled out from reference TRBV9 and TRBJ1-1, the complete variable domain reads DSGVTQTPKHLITATGQRVTLRCSPRSGDLSVYWYQQSLDQGLQFLIQYYNGEERAKGNILERFSAQQFPDLHSELNLSSLELGDSALYFCASSNRQGALNTEAFFGQGTRLTVV.

This clone was detected only a few times. V is TRBV6-5 and J is TRBJ1-4; possible D gene TRBD1, 5 bases. The CDR3 is made up of 15 amino acids. Germline lookup yields CDR1 MNHEY and CDR2 SVGAGI. Trimming left V 8 bases short and J 5 bases short, with 18 bases between. The chain's CDR3 is CASDKTTRENEKLFF. The CDR3 DNA follows: TGTGCCAGCGATAAAACAACCAGGGAAAATGAAAAACTGTTTTTT.

V gene TRBV3-1 (or the pseudogene TRBV3-2) combines with J gene TRBJ1-6, with 8 bases lining up with TRBD1. CDR1 LGHDT and CDR2 YNNKEL come from the germline V gene (reference sequence). The CDR3 is 15 residues long. Trimming cost V 1 base and J 10 bases; bases outside gene matches: 6. The CDR3, as DNA: TGTGCCAGCAGCCAAGGGCAGGGGGCTGGATCACCCCTCCACTTT. Translating gives CASSQGQGAGSPLHF.

V is TRBV5-8 and J is TRBJ2-3; 8 bases agree with TRBD2. The germline gives CDR1 SGHTS, CDR2 YDEGEE. V dropped 2 bases and J dropped 4; count of bases not matched to a gene: 0. CDR3 length: 13 residues. The CDR3 spells CASSFGRADTQYF. In nucleotides, the CDR3 is TGTGCCAGCAGCTTCGGGAGGGCAGATACGCAGTATTTT.

The V and J genes are TRBV7-8 and TRBJ1-2; the D gene is possibly TRBD1 (6 bases). This CDR3 spans 18 amino acids. Germline V gene lookup returns CDR1 SGHVS and CDR2 FQNEAQ. V was trimmed by 5 bases and J by 4 bases, leaving 26 bases between them. The CDR3: CASSEGPISLTGSYGYTF. CDR3 sequence (DNA): TGTGCCAGCAGCGAAGGACCGATATCCTTGACAGGCAGCTATGGCTACACCTTC.

The chain carries TRBV4-1 and TRBJ1-1; D ambiguous. CDR3 length: 13 amino acids. V was pared by 4 bases and J by 7 bases, with 13 bases between. The germline V gene has CDR1 MGHRA and CDR2 YSYEKL. The DNA for the CDR3 is TGCGCCAGCAGCCGCGAGCTAGAGCTTGAAGCTTTCTTT. Translating gives CASSRELELEAFF.

A few counts support this clone. The chain employs TRBV4-2 and TRBJ2-6; TRBD1 might be the D (6 bases). V was cut by 3 bases and J by 0 bases, with 9 bases left in between. In germline, CDR1 is LGHNA, CDR2 YNFKEQ. The CDR3 has 16 residues. As DNA, the CDR3 is TGTGCCAGCAGCCAGGACAGCCACTCTGGGGCCAACGTCCTGACTTTC. It is translated as CASSQDSHSGANVLTF.

This chain uses TRBV5-4 with TRBJ2-7; tentative D call: TRBD1 (6 bases). Germline V gene data show CDR1 as SGHNT and CDR2 as YYREEE (reference sequence). This CDR3 contains 13 residues. V lost 4 bases, J lost 5 bases, and 13 bases lay in between. CDR3 sequence: CASSPQGKDEQYF. The CDR3 coding sequence is TGTGCCAGCAGCCCGCAGGGGAAGGACGAGCAGTACTTC.

The V and J genes are TRBV4-2 and TRBJ2-1; 8 positions match TRBD1. Unmatched junction bases numbered 16, after V lost 0 bases and J lost 15 bases. The germline V gene encodes CDR1 LGHNA and CDR2 YNFKEQ. The CDR3 is 16 amino acids. In nucleotides, the CDR3 is TGTGCCAGCAGCCAAGATCAGGGGTACAGGACAGGGTTTGGGTTCTTC. Its protein product is CASSQDQGYRTGFGFF.

The rearrangement uses TRBV6-5 and TRBJ1-1; D call uncertain. The CDR3 has 14 residues. Trimming left V 7 bases short and J 5 bases short, with 17 bases between. The V gene's germline CDR1 is MNHEY and CDR2 SVGAGI. This CDR3 reads CASIAPGSRTEAFF. Here the CDR3 DNA reads TGTGCCAGCATAGCGCCAGGTAGTAGGACTGAAGCTTTCTTT.

J is TRBJ2-1 and V is TRBV30; TRBD1 is a possible D gene (6 bases). V was clipped by 4 bases and J by 6 bases, with 13 bases between them. The CDR3 is made up of 13 amino acids. The germline gives CDR1 GTSNPN, CDR2 SVGIG (reference sequence). CDR3 sequence: CAWTGAQRNEQFF. The CDR3 DNA follows: TGTGCCTGGACAGGGGCCCAGCGCAATGAGCAGTTCTTC.

The J gene is TRBJ1-5, the V gene TRBV7-9; D perhaps matches TRBD1 (5 bases). The CDR3 covers 12 residues. Germline CDR1 SEHNR, CDR2 FQNEAQ (reference sequence). V was clipped by 5 bases and J by 7 bases, with 9 bases between them. The CDR3, as DNA: TGTGCCAGCAGCACTGGGGGGCAGCCCCAGCATTTT. Encoded protein: CASSTGGQPQHF.

This sequence joins TRBV2 and TRBJ2-2; 7 nucleotides align to TRBD2. The CDR3 runs 16 residues. Trimming removed 3 bases from V and 1 base from J; junction bases left unmatched: 5. Looked up from germline, CDR1 is SNHLY and CDR2 is FYNNEI. The CDR3 bases are TGTGCCAGCAGTGATTTTGGACTAGAGAACACCGGGGAGCTGTTTTTT. It specifies CASSDFGLENTGELFF.

The V gene is TRBV30, the J gene TRBJ1-1, with 10 positions matching TRBD1. Trimming took 4 bases from V and 4 from J; bases not matched to a gene: 3. Germline V gene sequence: CDR1 GTSNPN, CDR2 SVGIG (reference sequence). The CDR3 covers 13 residues. The CDR3 loop is CAWTRDRGTEAFF. In DNA, the CDR3 is TGTGCCTGGACCCGGGACAGGGGCACTGAAGCTTTCTTT.

This clone occurred once. The V and J genes are TRBV9 and TRBJ1-1; D may be TRBD1 (5 bases). Germline loops: CDR1 SGDLS, CDR2 YYNGEE. The CDR3 sequence is 17 residues long. V lost 0 bases and J lost 6, with 21 bases in between. For the CDR3, the DNA is TGTGCCAGCAGCGTAGGTTCCCCAGGGTGGGGTACCCCTGAAGCTTTCTTT. As protein: CASSVGSPGWGTPEAFF.

V is TRBV7-9 and J is TRBJ2-3; a weak D match, TRBD2 (5 bases). Trimming took 5 bases from V and 0 from J, leaving 6 bases between them. Germline V gives CDR1 SEHNR, CDR2 FQNEAQ (reference sequence). The CDR3 runs to 13 residues. The CDR3 region is CASSRTSTDTQYF. The CDR3 DNA sequence: TGTGCCAGCAGCCGGACTAGCACAGATACGCAGTATTTT.

V is TRBV5-5 and J is TRBJ2-7; no clear D gene. The CDR3 has 14 amino acids. Trimming cost V 0 bases and J 2 bases, with 9 bases left between them. Germline values: CDR1 SGHKS, CDR2 YYEKEE (reference sequence). The CDR3 protein is CASSLVAGTYEQYF. The CDR3 nucleotides read TGTGCCAGCAGCTTGGTTGCAGGTACCTACGAGCAGTACTTC.

The chain carries TRBV10-2 and TRBJ2-7, with 9 bases aligning to TRBD2. The germline CDR1 and CDR2 sequences are WSHSY and SAAADI. The CDR3 is 16 amino acids. The V gene end was trimmed by 0 bases and the J gene end by 2 bases; junction bases not matched to a gene: 5. The DNA of the CDR3 is TGCGCCAGCAGTGAGTCCTACGCGGGAGGGACCTACGAGCAGTACTTC. It codes for CASSESYAGGTYEQYF.

The CDR3 DNA reads TGTGCCAGTAGTCCTCGGACAGGGTTCGGGGAGCTGTTTTTT. Translated, it gives CASSPRTGFGELFF. The J gene is TRBJ2-2, the V gene TRBV19; 8 nucleotides agree with TRBD1. Germline lookup yields CDR1 LNHDA and CDR2 SQIVND (reference sequence). The CDR3 spans 14 residues. The trim removed 5 bases at V and 7 bases at J, leaving 6 bases unmatched.

The chain employs TRBV18 and TRBJ2-1; D is perhaps TRBD1 (6 bases). The ends were cut back, 6 bases at V and 9 bases at J, with 21 bases in the middle. The V gene's germline CDR1 is KGHSH and CDR2 LQKENI. The CDR3 is 15 amino acids. CDR3 loop: CASSHPPWQGSEQFF. In DNA form, the CDR3 reads TGTGCCAGCTCCCACCCCCCGTGGCAGGGGTCTGAGCAGTTCTTC.

The chain combines TRBV9 with TRBJ1-4; 9 bases align to TRBD1. This CDR3 has 15 amino acids. Unmatched junction bases numbered 9, after V lost 4 bases and J lost 8 bases. The germline V gene encodes CDR1 SGDLS and CDR2 YYNGEE. The DNA for the CDR3 is TGTGCCAGCAGCCCAAGAGGTACAGGGGGCGAAAAACTGTTTTTT. Protein sequence: CASSPRGTGGEKLFF.